Listed below are T cell receptor beta chains from one sample, sequenced in a study of blood T cell repertoires in COVID-19. Profiled with immunoSEQ multiplex PCR; TCRdb holds only in-frame clones, not every one. Of some 59,000 clones in the sample, 90% were seen once. Sample: peripheral blood. These receptors came from a man in his fifties or sixties with acute or convalescent COVID-19. Both conserved end residues are part of each CDR3. D genes are given only for firm matches. Only part of the rows carry a size: once, few, many, or a class if the clone is expanded.

size,J,D,V,DNA,CDR3
.,TRBJ2-6,.,TRBV29-1,TGCAGCGTTCGGATTCGCAGGGAATACTCTGGGGCCAACGTCCTGACTTTC,CSVRIRREYSGANVLTF
.,TRBJ2-2,.,TRBV10-3,TGTGCCATCAGTGAGTTCGGTCCCGGGGAGCTGTTTTTT,CAISEFGPGELFF
.,TRBJ1-2,TRBD1,TRBV27,TGTGCCAGCAGTTTATCAGCGGACAGGGTAAAAGTCTATGGCTACACCTTC,CASSLSADRVKVYGYTF
.,TRBJ1-6,.,TRBV10-3,TGTGCCATCAGTGATGACAGTAATAATTCACCCCTCCACTTT,CAISDDSNNSPLHF
.,TRBJ2-5,TRBD1,TRBV9,TGTGCCAGCAGCACCAACAGGGGGCCTAAAGAGACCCAGTACTTC,CASSTNRGPKETQYF
.,TRBJ2-1,.,TRBV21-1,TGTGCCAGCAGCAAACTCTTTCCTAGCGGGAGGCTACGCTCCTACAATGAGCAGTTCTTC,CASSKLFPSGRLRSYNEQFF
.,TRBJ1-2,.,TRBV2,TGTGCCAGCAGACCGAGTTTCTATGGCTACACCTTC,CASRPSFYGYTF
.,TRBJ2-1,.,TRBV6-6,TGTGCCAGCAGTCCAACGCCAGGTTGGGCCGTTAAGGACAATGAGCAGTTCTTC,CASSPTPGWAVKDNEQFF
once,TRBJ2-3,.,TRBV5-8,TGTGCCAGCAAAGCCCCGGTCGATACGCAGTATTTT,CASKAPVDTQYF
.,TRBJ2-7,.,TRBV6-5,TGTGCCAGCAGTAAGACGGAGCTTAACGAGCAGTACTTC,CASSKTELNEQYF
.,TRBJ2-7,TRBD2,TRBV5-1,TGCGCCAGCAGCTTGACTAGCGGGAACAACGAGCAGTACTTC,CASSLTSGNNEQYF
.,TRBJ2-5,.,TRBV19,TGTGCCAGTAGTATAGGGCGGGAGACCCAGTACTTC,CASSIGRETQYF
.,TRBJ1-5,TRBD1,TRBV27,TGTGCCAGCAGCCCCTCCCGGGACAGGAATAGCAATCAGCCCCAGCATTTT,CASSPSRDRNSNQPQHF
once,TRBJ1-1,TRBD1,TRBV7-9,TGTGCCAGCAGCCCAGGGACAGATAACACTGAAGCTTTCTTT,CASSPGTDNTEAFF
.,TRBJ2-1,.,TRBV4-3,TGCGCCAGCAGCCAAGATAAGGGGTTTGGGCAGTTCTTC,CASSQDKGFGQFF
.,TRBJ2-3,.,TRBV7-9,TGTGCCAGCAGCTTAGCGTCCGGAGATACGCAGTATTTT,CASSLASGDTQYF
.,TRBJ1-4,.,TRBV11-2,TGTGCCAGCAGCTCCGAACAAATTTCGGGTGAAAAACTGTTTTTT,CASSSEQISGEKLFF
.,TRBJ1-2,TRBD1,TRBV5-4,TGTGCCAGCAGCTTGACAGGGGGCCTCCTATACTATGGCTACACCTTC,CASSLTGGLLYYGYTF
.,TRBJ2-7,.,TRBV18,TGTGCCAGCTCACGGGGGAGGGGGAGCTCCTACGAGCAGTACTTC,CASSRGRGSSYEQYF
.,TRBJ2-4,.,TRBV29-1,TGCAGCGTTGTGCGCGACAAAAACATTCAGTACTTC,CSVVRDKNIQYF
few,TRBJ1-2,.,TRBV25-1,TGTGCCAGCAGTGGCCTCCCGGGGGGCTACACCTTC,CASSGLPGGYTF
.,TRBJ1-2,TRBD1,TRBV6-5,TGTGCCAGCAGTTACTCTGGGACAGGGGTATATGGCTACACCTTC,CASSYSGTGVYGYTF